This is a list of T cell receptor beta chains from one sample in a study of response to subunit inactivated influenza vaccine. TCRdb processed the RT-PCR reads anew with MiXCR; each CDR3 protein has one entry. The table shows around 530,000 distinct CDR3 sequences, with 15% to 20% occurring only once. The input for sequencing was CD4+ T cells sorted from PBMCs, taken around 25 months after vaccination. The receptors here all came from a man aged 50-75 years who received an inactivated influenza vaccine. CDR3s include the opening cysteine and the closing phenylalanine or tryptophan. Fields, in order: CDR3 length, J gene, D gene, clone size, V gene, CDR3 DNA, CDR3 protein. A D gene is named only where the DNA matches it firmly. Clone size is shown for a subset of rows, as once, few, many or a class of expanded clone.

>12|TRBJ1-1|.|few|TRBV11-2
TGTGCCAGCAGCTTGGGGGGATATGAAGCTTTCTTT
CASSLGGYEAFF
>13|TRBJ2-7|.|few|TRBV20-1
TGCAGTGCTCGTTACGGCAGTAGCTACGAGCAGTACTTC
CSARYGSSYEQYF
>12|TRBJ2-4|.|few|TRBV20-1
TGCAGTGCTAGAGATCCCGGAAACATTCAGTACTTC
CSARDPGNIQYF
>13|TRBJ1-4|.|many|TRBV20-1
TGCAGTGCGACCCAGAGGAGTAATGAAAAACTGTTTTTT
CSATQRSNEKLFF
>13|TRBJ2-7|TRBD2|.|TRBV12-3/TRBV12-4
TGTGCCAGCAGTTGGGTCAGGGAGGGCGAGCAGTACTTC
CASSWVREGEQYF
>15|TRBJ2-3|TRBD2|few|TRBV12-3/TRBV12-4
TGTGCCAGCAGTTTAGGCGGGGGGATAAGCGATACGCAGTATTTT
CASSLGGGISDTQYF
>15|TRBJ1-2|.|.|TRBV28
TGTGCCAGCAGTTTCGCGGGGGGCAAGGGATGGGGCTACACCTTC
CASSFAGGKGWGYTF
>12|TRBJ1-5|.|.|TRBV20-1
TGCAGTGTGTCCGAGAGCAATCAGCCCCAGCATTTT
CSVSESNQPQHF
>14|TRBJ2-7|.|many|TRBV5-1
TGCGCCAGCAGCTTGAGAGGGATTGGGCACGAGCAGTACTTC
CASSLRGIGHEQYF
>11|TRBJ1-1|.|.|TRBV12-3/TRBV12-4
TGTGCCAGCGGACGGGGTGTAGGGGCTTTCTTT
CASGRGVGAFF
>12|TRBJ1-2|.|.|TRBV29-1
TGCAGCGTCTTGGGGGCAGCCGCCGGCTACACCTTC
CSVLGAAAGYTF
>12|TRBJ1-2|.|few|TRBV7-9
TGTGCCAGCAGGAGTCCGGACAGTGGCTACACCTTC
CASRSPDSGYTF
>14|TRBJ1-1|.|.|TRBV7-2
TGTGCCAGCCGACTGGGGGGGGCGAACACTGAAGCTTTCTTT
CASRLGGANTEAFF
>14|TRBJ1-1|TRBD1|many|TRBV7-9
TGTGCCAGCAGCTTCGGACAGGAGAACACTGAAGCTTTCTTT
CASSFGQENTEAFF
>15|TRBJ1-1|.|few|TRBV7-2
TGTGCCAGCAGCTTAGTACAGGGAAGGAACACTGAAGCTTTCTTT
CASSLVQGRNTEAFF
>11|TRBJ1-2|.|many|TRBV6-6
TGTGCCAGCAGTCCAGGGGTCGGCTACACCTTC
CASSPGVGYTF